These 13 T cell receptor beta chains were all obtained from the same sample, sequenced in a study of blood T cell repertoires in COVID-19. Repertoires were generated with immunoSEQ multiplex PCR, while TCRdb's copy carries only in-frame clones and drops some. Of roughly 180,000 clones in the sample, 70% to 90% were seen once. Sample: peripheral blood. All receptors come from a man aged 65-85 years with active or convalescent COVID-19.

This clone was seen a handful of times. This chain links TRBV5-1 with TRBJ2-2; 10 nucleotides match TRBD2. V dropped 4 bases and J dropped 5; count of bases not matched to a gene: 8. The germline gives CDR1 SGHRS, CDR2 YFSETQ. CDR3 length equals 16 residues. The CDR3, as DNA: TGCGCCAGCAGCCCCAGCGGGAGGGCCGGGACCGGGGAGCTGTTTTTT. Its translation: CASSPSGRAGTGELFF.

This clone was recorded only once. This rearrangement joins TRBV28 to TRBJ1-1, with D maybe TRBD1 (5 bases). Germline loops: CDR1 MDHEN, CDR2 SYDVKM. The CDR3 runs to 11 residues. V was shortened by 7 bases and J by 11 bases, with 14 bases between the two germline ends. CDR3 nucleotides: TGTGCCAGCACCGAGAGGAGGGGTGCTTTCTTT. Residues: CASTERRGAFF.

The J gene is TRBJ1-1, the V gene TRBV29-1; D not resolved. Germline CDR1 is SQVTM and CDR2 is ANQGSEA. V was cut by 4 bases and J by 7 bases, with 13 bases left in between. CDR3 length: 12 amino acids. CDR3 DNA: TGCAGCGTTGCCTCAGGCGCGCATGAAGCTTTCTTT. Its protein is CSVASGAHEAFF.

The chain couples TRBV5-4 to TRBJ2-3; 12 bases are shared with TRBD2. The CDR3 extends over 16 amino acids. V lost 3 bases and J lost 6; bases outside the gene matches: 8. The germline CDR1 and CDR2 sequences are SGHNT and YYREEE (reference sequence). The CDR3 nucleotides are TGTGCCAGCAGCTCTAGCGGGGGGGCCGGTTGGGATACGCAGTATTTT. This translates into CASSSSGGAGWDTQYF.

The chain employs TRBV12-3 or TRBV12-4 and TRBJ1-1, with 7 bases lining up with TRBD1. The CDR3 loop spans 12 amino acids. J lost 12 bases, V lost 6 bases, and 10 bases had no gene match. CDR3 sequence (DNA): TGTGCCAGCAGCGTATTACGACAGGGACCTTTCTTT. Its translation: CASSVLRQGPFF.

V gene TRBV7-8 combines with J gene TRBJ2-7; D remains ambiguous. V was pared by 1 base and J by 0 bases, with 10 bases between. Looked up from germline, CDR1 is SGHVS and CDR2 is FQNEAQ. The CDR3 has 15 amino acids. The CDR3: CASSLEGGTSYEQYF. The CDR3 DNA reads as TGTGCCAGCAGCTTAGAAGGCGGTACCTCCTACGAGCAGTACTTC.

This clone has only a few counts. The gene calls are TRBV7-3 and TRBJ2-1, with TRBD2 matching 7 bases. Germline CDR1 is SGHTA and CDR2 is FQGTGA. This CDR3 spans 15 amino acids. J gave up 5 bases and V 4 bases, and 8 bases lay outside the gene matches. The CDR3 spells CASSSIAGVNNEQFF. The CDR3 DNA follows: TGTGCCAGCAGCTCCATTGCGGGGGTCAACAATGAGCAGTTCTTC.

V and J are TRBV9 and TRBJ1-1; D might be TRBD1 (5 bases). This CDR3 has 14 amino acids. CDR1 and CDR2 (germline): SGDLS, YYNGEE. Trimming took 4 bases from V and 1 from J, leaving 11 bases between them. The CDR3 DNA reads TGTGCCAGCAGCTCGGGGGTTCGGAACACTGAAGCTTTCTTT. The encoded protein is CASSSGVRNTEAFF.

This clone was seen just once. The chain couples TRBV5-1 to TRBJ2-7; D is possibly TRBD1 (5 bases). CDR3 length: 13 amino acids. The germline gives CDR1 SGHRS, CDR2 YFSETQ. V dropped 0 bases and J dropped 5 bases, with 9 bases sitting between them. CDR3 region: CASSLAQGHEQYF. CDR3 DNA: TGCGCCAGCAGCTTGGCCCAGGGTCACGAGCAGTACTTC.

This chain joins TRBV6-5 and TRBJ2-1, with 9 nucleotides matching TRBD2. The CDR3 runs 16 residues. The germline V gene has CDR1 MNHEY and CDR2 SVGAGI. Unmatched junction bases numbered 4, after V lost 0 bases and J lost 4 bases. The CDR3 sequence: CASSYSPTSGYNEQFF. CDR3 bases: TGTGCCAGCAGTTACTCGCCAACTAGCGGGTACAATGAGCAGTTCTTC.

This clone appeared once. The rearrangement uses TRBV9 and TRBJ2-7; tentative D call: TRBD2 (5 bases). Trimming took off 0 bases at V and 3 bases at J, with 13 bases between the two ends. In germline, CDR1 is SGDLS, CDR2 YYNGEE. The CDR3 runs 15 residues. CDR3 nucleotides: TGTGCCAGCAGCGTAGCTATTTCGGGAAACTACGAGCAGTACTTC. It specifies CASSVAISGNYEQYF.

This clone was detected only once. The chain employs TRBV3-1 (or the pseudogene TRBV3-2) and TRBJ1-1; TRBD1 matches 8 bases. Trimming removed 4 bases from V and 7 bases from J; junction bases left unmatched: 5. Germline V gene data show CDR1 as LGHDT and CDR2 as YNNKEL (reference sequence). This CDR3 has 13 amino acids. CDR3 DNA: TGTGCCAGCAGCCCGACAGGGGAGGTTGAAGCTTTCTTT. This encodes CASSPTGEVEAFF.

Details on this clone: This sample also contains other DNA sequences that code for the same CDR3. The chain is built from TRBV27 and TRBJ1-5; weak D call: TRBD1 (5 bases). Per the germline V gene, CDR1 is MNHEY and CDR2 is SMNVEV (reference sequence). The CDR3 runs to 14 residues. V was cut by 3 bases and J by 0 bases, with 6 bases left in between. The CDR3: CASSFGGSNQPQHF. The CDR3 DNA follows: TGTGCCAGCAGTTTCGGGGGTAGCAATCAGCCCCAGCATTTT.